The 20 T cell receptor beta chains reported below all come from one sample, sequenced in a study of T cells after posttransplantation cyclophosphamide. Assay used: immunoSEQ multiplex PCR; TCRdb lists only in-frame clones, some missing. Altogether 44,000 or so clones were found in the sample, and no singletons occur. Material for sequencing was PBMCs. The source is a man between 40 and 49 years old in good health, CMV-negative, and a related stem cell transplant donor.

The chain couples TRBV28 to TRBJ2-5, with TRBD2 identical over 8 bases. The closer fit of TRBJ2-7 to the DNA end suggests the J call may be wrong. The CDR3 extends over 14 amino acids. The germline CDR1 and CDR2 sequences are MDHEN and SYDVKM. Here the CDR3 DNA reads TGTGCCAGCATTGTAGCGGGATCAACCTACGAGCAGTACTTC. Protein sequence: CASIVAGSTYEQYF.

This clone was observed many times. The V gene is TRBV12-5, the J gene TRBJ2-2; D is perhaps TRBD2 (5 bases). The germline gives CDR1 LGHNT, CDR2 FRNRAP. Trimming stripped 4 bases from V and 7 bases from J, with 10 bases between. The CDR3 length is 13 residues. Here the CDR3 DNA reads TGTGCTAGTGGTTCCCCTAGCTTCGGGGAGCTGTTTTTT. Protein: CASGSPSFGELFF.

This clone was observed many times. This sequence joins TRBV7-9 and TRBJ1-4, with 9 positions matching TRBD1. CDR3 length: 14 residues. Germline lookup yields CDR1 SEHNR and CDR2 FQNEAQ (reference sequence). The V gene end was trimmed by 5 bases and the J gene end by 7 bases; junction bases not matched to a gene: 5. The CDR3 here is CASSRGQGTEKLFF. The CDR3 DNA reads as TGTGCCAGCAGCAGGGGACAGGGTACTGAAAAACTGTTTTTT.

This clone has a count of ten or more. V usage is TRBV14 and J usage is TRBJ2-3; 8 positions match TRBD2. Germline V CDR1 and CDR2: SGHDN, FVKESK. The CDR3 contains 17 residues. The trim removed 0 bases at V and 3 bases at J, leaving 8 bases unmatched. The CDR3 DNA is TGTGCCAGCAGCCAAGACCAAGCGGGAGCTGGGACAGATACGCAGTATTTT. As protein: CASSQDQAGAGTDTQYF. The variable domain in full, with the rest retrieved from reference TRBV14 and TRBJ2-3, is EAGVTQFPSHSVIEKGQTVTLRCDPISGHDNLYWYRRVMGKEIKFLLHFVKESKQDESGMPNNRFLAERTGGTYSTLKVQPAELEDSGVYFCASSQDQAGAGTDTQYFGPGTRLTVL.

This clone occurred many times. J is TRBJ1-2 and V is TRBV6-5; 10 bases map to TRBD1. V trimming: 5 bases; J trimming: 2 bases; junction bases outside the gene matches: 5. Looked up from germline, CDR1 is MNHEY and CDR2 is SVGAGI. The CDR3 sequence is 15 residues long. For the CDR3, the DNA is TGTGCCAGCAGTCGCACGGGACAGGGGAACTATGGCTACACCTTC. This gives the protein CASSRTGQGNYGYTF.

This clone has a count of ten or more. V and J are TRBV28 and TRBJ2-1; D is perhaps TRBD2 (5 bases). The CDR3 has 13 amino acids. The V gene lost 4 bases and the J gene lost 9 bases, with 13 bases spanning the gap. The germline CDR1 and CDR2 sequences are MDHEN and SYDVKM. This chain's CDR3 is CASSSPSGSEQFF. The CDR3 DNA reads as TGTGCCAGCAGTTCCCCTTCTGGGAGTGAGCAGTTCTTC.

This clone has ten or more counts. Different DNA sequences within this sample yield the same CDR3. The chain has TRBV5-1 and TRBJ2-2, with TRBD2 identical over 11 bases. The CDR3 totals 17 residues. The germline gives CDR1 SGHRS, CDR2 YFSETQ. The trim removed 0 bases at V and 0 bases at J, leaving 1 base unmatched. For the CDR3, the DNA is TGCGCCAGCAGCTTGGAGGGACTAGCGGCGAACACCGGGGAGCTGTTTTTT. This codes for CASSLEGLAANTGELFF.

This clone was found many times. This sequence joins TRBV5-1 and TRBJ2-1; TRBD2 matches 7 bases. CDR1 and CDR2 (germline): SGHRS, YFSETQ. This CDR3 is built from 14 residues. V shed 8 bases and J 1 base; nucleotides not matched to a gene: 6. This CDR3 reads CASASGLSYNEQFF. In DNA form, the CDR3 reads TGCGCCAGTGCTAGCGGCCTGTCCTACAATGAGCAGTTCTTC.

The rearrangement joins TRBV28 to TRBJ2-3; tentative D call: TRBD1 (5 bases). This CDR3 contains 15 residues. CDR1 MDHEN and CDR2 SYDVKM come from the germline V gene. Trimming took 4 bases from V and 3 from J, leaving 14 bases between them. CDR3 protein: CASSSRGLGTDTQYF. The CDR3 DNA reads TGTGCCAGCAGTTCTAGGGGATTAGGGACAGATACGCAGTATTTT.

In its sample, this clone was seen many times. This chain joins TRBV2 and TRBJ2-3; the D gene is possibly TRBD2 (6 bases). CDR3 size: 15 residues. Trimming pared 3 bases from V and 4 bases from J, leaving 14 bases between. The germline gives CDR1 SNHLY, CDR2 FYNNEI. CDR3: CASSDGGGSSDTQYF. The CDR3 nucleotides read TGTGCCAGCAGTGACGGGGGAGGCTCATCAGATACGCAGTATTTT. Full variable domain (missing parts from reference TRBV2 and TRBJ2-3): EPEVTQTPSHQVTQMGQEVILRCVPISNHLYFYWYRQILGQKVEFLVSFYNNEISEKSEIFDDQFSVERPDGSNFTLKIRSTKLEDSAMYFCASSDGGGSSDTQYFGPGTRLTVL.

This clone has ten or more counts. Other nucleotide sequences in the sample specify the same CDR3. This chain joins TRBV10-3 and TRBJ2-3; D is possibly TRBD2 (6 bases). With 0 bases removed from V and 2 bases from J, the gap between germline ends came to 9 bases. Germline lookup yields CDR1 ENHRY and CDR2 SYGVKD. CDR3 size: 15 residues. The CDR3 region is CAISESSGLTDTQYF. CDR3 bases: TGTGCCATCAGTGAGTCTAGCGGACTCACAGATACGCAGTATTTT.

This clone has at least ten counts. The chain joins TRBV27 to TRBJ2-1, with D maybe TRBD1 (5 bases). The CDR3 consists of 14 residues. Germline CDR1 MNHEY, CDR2 SMNVEV (reference sequence). V lost 2 bases and J 4 bases, leaving 9 bases between the germline ends. CDR3 sequence reads: CASSLGRGYNEQFF. The CDR3 DNA reads as TGTGCCAGCAGTTTAGGAAGGGGTTACAATGAGCAGTTCTTC.

This clone appeared many times. The chain has TRBV29-1 and TRBJ2-1; TRBD2 might be the D (5 bases). V was cut by 2 bases and J by 4 bases, with 12 bases left in between. Germline V gives CDR1 SQVTM, CDR2 ANQGSEA. The CDR3 consists of 14 residues. In DNA form, the CDR3 reads TGCAGCGTTGAACTTTCCACGGGATACAATGAGCAGTTCTTC. As protein: CSVELSTGYNEQFF.

This clone came up a few times. With a much larger clone just one base away, this may be a read error. Other nucleotide sequences in the sample specify the same CDR3. The J gene is TRBJ2-7, the V gene TRBV11-3, with 9 bases matching TRBD1. CDR3 length: 15 residues. The V gene's germline CDR1 is SGHNT and CDR2 YENEEA. As DNA, the CDR3 is TGCGCCAGCAGCAAGTACAGGGGGCCTGGGTACGAGCAGTACTTC. This codes for CASSKYRGPGYEQYF.

This clone has ten or more counts. The chain recombines TRBV7-8 with TRBJ1-4, with TRBD1 as a possible D gene (6 bases). The CDR3 spans 11 residues. Germline V gene lookup returns CDR1 SGHVS and CDR2 FQNEAQ. The germline V and J ends were trimmed by 5 bases and 14 bases, with 12 bases remaining between them. In DNA, the CDR3 is TGTGCCAGCAGCGACACAGGGAACCTGTTTTTT. This codes for CASSDTGNLFF.

Many counts were recorded for this clone. The chain is built from TRBV7-3 and TRBJ1-3, with TRBD1 matching 10 bases. CDR3 length: 16 amino acids. Trimming removed 5 bases from V and 0 bases from J; junction bases left unmatched: 4. Germline CDR1 and CDR2: SGHTA and FQGTGA. The CDR3 sequence: CASSPTGGVSGNTIYF. The CDR3 DNA is TGTGCCAGCAGCCCGACAGGGGGCGTCTCTGGAAACACCATATATTTT.

This clone appeared many times. The chain recombines TRBV2 with TRBJ2-2, with 10 bases lining up with TRBD2. This CDR3 comprises 21 residues. The germline V gene encodes CDR1 SNHLY and CDR2 FYNNEI. Trimming cost V 1 base and J 3 bases; bases outside gene matches: 17. CDR3 coding DNA: TGTGCCAGCAGTGAAGTATCGCTAGCGGGAGCATGGGGGGGGGACACCGGGGAGCTGTTTTTT. As protein: CASSEVSLAGAWGGDTGELFF.

This clone was counted many times. CDR3 loop: CASLQGYEQFF. Here the CDR3 DNA reads TGTGCCAGCCTACAGGGGTATGAGCAGTTCTTC. The rearrangement links TRBV2 to TRBJ2-1; 7 bases match TRBD1. Germline-derived CDR1 and CDR2 are SNHLY and FYNNEI. The CDR3 spans 11 residues. The trim removed 8 bases at V and 8 bases at J, leaving 3 bases unmatched.

This clone was counted many times. The genes are TRBV5-1 and TRBJ2-2; 7 bases are a match to TRBD1. The CDR3 has 12 residues. Germline loops: CDR1 SGHRS, CDR2 YFSETQ. The J segment lost 7 bases and the V segment lost 5 bases, leaving 2 bases of the junction unmatched. CDR3 region: CASRQGIGELFF. The DNA for the CDR3 is TGCGCCAGCAGACAGGGGATCGGGGAGCTGTTTTTT.

This clone was seen at least ten times. The CDR3 coding sequence is TGTGCCAATACAGGGGGGGATCTTGGCGAGCAGTACTTC. Amino acids: CANTGGDLGEQYF. The V call is TRBV2, the J call TRBJ2-7; tentatively, D is TRBD1 (8 bases). CDR3 size: 13 residues. The germline gives CDR1 SNHLY, CDR2 FYNNEI. Trimming removed 10 bases at V and 6 bases at J, with 19 bases between.